The rows below give T cell receptor beta chains drawn from one sample of a study of T cells in Graves' hyperthyroidism and ophthalmopathy. TCRdb analysed the multiplex PCR reads with MiXCR anew, one entry per CDR3 protein. The sample contains more than 350,000 distinct CDR3 sequences, about 18% of which appear only once. Sample: blood. The receptor source for this set is a woman between 25 and 40 years old with Graves' hyperthyroidism that later progressed to Graves' ophthalmopathy. CDR3s include the opening cysteine and the closing phenylalanine or tryptophan. The D gene is left open where the match is weak. Rows may omit the clone size; those that give it use once, few, many or a size class.

.	many	TRBV12-3/TRBV12-4	TRBJ2-7	15	TGTGCCAGCAGCCCCCCCGGGGAGAGCTCCTACGAGCAGTACTTC	CASSPPGESSYEQYF
.	few	TRBV5-1	TRBJ1-1	14	TGCGCCAGCAGCTTGGCTGGGGGGTACACTGAAGCTTTCTTT	CASSLAGGYTEAFF
.	many	TRBV7-2	TRBJ2-3	13	TGTGCCAGCAGCTCGCAGGGCACAGATACGCAGTATTTT	CASSSQGTDTQYF
TRBD2	few	TRBV3-1	TRBJ2-5	18	TGTGCCAGCAGCCAAGATTGGAAGCGGGGGGTCCTGGCGGAGACCCAGTACTTC	CASSQDWKRGVLAETQYF
TRBD1	many	TRBV11-2	TRBJ2-1	16	TGTGCCAGCAGCCCACAGGGGCCCACCACCTACAATGAGCAGTTCTTC	CASSPQGPTTYNEQFF
.	many	TRBV20-1	TRBJ1-6	15	TGCAGTGCTACAGACGGGTCAGCGGATAATTCACCCCTCCACTTT	CSATDGSADNSPLHF
TRBD1	many	TRBV4-1	TRBJ2-2	16	TGCGCCAGCAGCCCTAGGGGGCGGCGAGGCACCGGGGAGCTGTTTTTT	CASSPRGRRGTGELFF
.	many	TRBV6-1	TRBJ2-6	14	TGTGCCAGCAGTTACAAGTCTGGGGCCAACGTCCTGACTTTC	CASSYKSGANVLTF
TRBD1	many	TRBV11-2	TRBJ1-2	15	TGTGCCAGCAGCCGGATTCAGGGGGGCAACTATGGCTACACCTTC	CASSRIQGGNYGYTF
.	many	TRBV20-1	TRBJ2-2	16	TGCAGTGCTAGAGATCAAACGGGGGGCGGCACCGGGGAGCTGTTTTTT	CSARDQTGGGTGELFF
TRBD1	many	TRBV27	TRBJ2-7	14	TGTGCCAGCAGTTCCGGGACAGCTCCCTACGAGCAGTACTTC	CASSSGTAPYEQYF
TRBD1	.	TRBV20-1	TRBJ1-4	14	TGCAGTGCTCGAGAGGGACAGGGAATCGAAAAACTGTTTTTT	CSAREGQGIEKLFF
.	.	TRBV20-1	TRBJ1-1	12	TGCAGTGCTAACATTTACAACACTGAAGCTTTCTTT	CSANIYNTEAFF
TRBD1	.	TRBV20-1	TRBJ2-4	15	TGCAGTGCGGGACAGGGGGCGTCAGCCAAAAACATTCAGTACTTC	CSAGQGASAKNIQYF
.	.	TRBV9	TRBJ2-4	14	TGTGCCAGCAGCGGGACAGGCCGGAGGGACATTCAGTACTTC	CASSGTGRRDIQYF
.	few	TRBV20-1	TRBJ2-5	13	TGCAGTGCTAGAGATTGGCAGTCCAACGGCCAGTACTTC	CSARDWQSNGQYF
.	.	TRBV20-1	TRBJ1-1	12	TGCAGTGCTAGAGAGGGAGGGGCAGAAGCTTTCTTT	CSAREGGAEAFF
TRBD1	many	TRBV7-9	TRBJ2-7	15	TGTGCCAGCAGTTACCTGGACAGGTCCCTCGACGAGCAGTACTTC	CASSYLDRSLDEQYF
TRBD2	few	TRBV11-3	TRBJ2-1	15	TGTGCCAGCAGCCAATTGGGGGAGGGCCACAATGAGCAGTTCTTC	CASSQLGEGHNEQFF
TRBD1	many	TRBV2	TRBJ1-5	15	TGTGCCAGCAGTGTATACAGGGGAGGCAATCAGCCCCAGCATTTT	CASSVYRGGNQPQHF
.	few	TRBV29-1	TRBJ1-1	11	TGCAGCGTTATCCGGGGGGCTGAAGCTTTCTTT	CSVIRGAEAFF
.	.	TRBV29-1	TRBJ2-1	10	TGCAGCGCCAACTACAATGAGCAGTTCTTC	CSANYNEQFF
.	many	TRBV10-3	TRBJ1-2	14	TGTGCCATCAGTCTAGACACCATGAACTATGGCTACACCTTC	CAISLDTMNYGYTF
TRBD2	many	TRBV6-1	TRBJ2-7	16	TGTGCCAGCAGTCCCCAGGGTGCCGGGGACTACTACGAGCAGTACTTC	CASSPQGAGDYYEQYF
.	.	TRBV20-1	TRBJ2-5	17	TGCAGTGCTAGAGATCCAAAGGCCCAAGGCGAGTGGGAGACCCAGTACTTC	CSARDPKAQGEWETQYF
.	many	TRBV6-1	TRBJ2-3	14	TGTGCCAACCTGGGACCGCCGAACACAGATACGCAGTATTTT	CANLGPPNTDTQYF
.	few	TRBV7-9	TRBJ2-3	16	TGTGCCAGCAGCTTTCCGTCGGTATCTAGCACAGATACGCAGTATTTT	CASSFPSVSSTDTQYF
.	.	TRBV20-1	TRBJ2-5	15	TGCAGTGCTAGGGCCAGTAGCGGTTTCAAAGAGACCCAGTACTTC	CSARASSGFKETQYF
TRBD2	.	TRBV13	TRBJ2-5	12	TGTGCCAGCAGCCTCGGACTAGCGGGGAGGTACTTC	CASSLGLAGRYF
.	many	TRBV10-2	TRBJ2-7	13	TGCGCCACCTCAACGGGGTCCCTATTCGAGCAGTACTTC	CATSTGSLFEQYF
TRBD2	.	TRBV7-9	TRBJ2-7	19	TGTGCCAGCAGCCCGCAGCGAACTAGCGTGAGCATCGTAGGATACGAGCAGTACTTC	CASSPQRTSVSIVGYEQYF
TRBD2	.	TRBV7-9	TRBJ2-3	17	TGTGCCAGCAGCCCACTGACTAGCGGGGGGGCCGCAGATACGCAGTATTTT	CASSPLTSGGAADTQYF
TRBD1	many	TRBV10-2	TRBJ1-1	12	TGCGCCAGCAGTGATGGACAGGGCCGCGCTTTCTTT	CASSDGQGRAFF
.	.	TRBV2	TRBJ2-3	15	TGTGCCAGCAGTGGTCCGGGAGATCAAACAGATACGCAGTATTTT	CASSGPGDQTDTQYF
TRBD2	few	TRBV6-1	TRBJ2-6	18	TGTGCCAGCAGCCGTATAGCGGGAGGGCCTTCTGGGGCCAACGTCCTGACTTTC	CASSRIAGGPSGANVLTF
.	few	TRBV7-8	TRBJ1-5	15	TGTGCCAGCAGCTTAGCGGGGGGAAACGATCAGCCCCAGCATTTT	CASSLAGGNDQPQHF
.	few	TRBV9	TRBJ2-2	13	TGTGCCAGCAGCGTAAGTTTGGCCGGGGAGCTGTTTTTT	CASSVSLAGELFF
TRBD1	many	TRBV10-1	TRBJ2-1	16	TGCGCCAGCAGTGCGGGGGACAGGGGGCTCTACAATGAGCAGTTCTTC	CASSAGDRGLYNEQFF
.	few	TRBV28	TRBJ2-1	15	TGTGCCAGCAGTTTACTACAGGGTGGTTACAATGAGCAGTTCTTC	CASSLLQGGYNEQFF
TRBD1	many	TRBV12-3/TRBV12-4	TRBJ2-1	14	TGTGCCAGCACCGCGACAGGGTTCGGGAATGAGCAGTTCTTC	CASTATGFGNEQFF
TRBD2	many	TRBV29-1	TRBJ2-2	14	TGCAGCGTTAGGCGGGAGTCGAACACCGGGGAGCTGTTTTTT	CSVRRESNTGELFF
.	few	TRBV30	TRBJ2-5	17	TGTGCCTGGAGTGTCCGACACGGAGACCCTGGGACAGAGACCCAGTACTTC	CAWSVRHGDPGTETQYF
TRBD2	.	TRBV15	TRBJ2-4	20	TGTGCCACCAGCAGGGGCCCTTGGTTAGCGGGGTACCTAGCCAAAAACATTCAGTACTTC	CATSRGPWLAGYLAKNIQYF
TRBD2	few	TRBV4-1	TRBJ2-3	15	TGCGCCAGCAGCCAAGTACTAGCGGGGGACCAAGCGCAGTATTTT	CASSQVLAGDQAQYF
.	few	TRBV2	TRBJ2-5	12	TGTGCCAGCAACCCGGAGCTCGAGACCCAGTACTTC	CASNPELETQYF
.	.	TRBV27	TRBJ1-5	14	TGTGCCAGCAGTAACGAGTATAGCAATCAGCCCCAGCATTTT	CASSNEYSNQPQHF
TRBD1	.	TRBV6-1	TRBJ2-7	14	TGTGCCAGCGCCGACAGGGCTCTAACCTACGAGCAGTACTTC	CASADRALTYEQYF
TRBD2	many	TRBV12-3/TRBV12-4	TRBJ2-5	16	TGTGCCAGCAGTTTTGTCAGCGGGGGGCCTCAAGAGACCCAGTACTTC	CASSFVSGGPQETQYF
TRBD1	many	TRBV6-1	TRBJ2-5	20	TGTGCCAGCAGTGCCCTACCGACAGGGACAACAGGTCTGTACCAAGAGACCCAGTACTTC	CASSALPTGTTGLYQETQYF
.	many	TRBV30	TRBJ2-3	13	TGTGCCTTGAAGACATTCAGCACAGATACGCAGTATTTT	CALKTFSTDTQYF
TRBD2	many	TRBV6-1	TRBJ2-2	16	TGTGCCAGCAGTGAACTAGCGGGCACGAACACCGGGGAGCTGTTTTTT	CASSELAGTNTGELFF
TRBD1	many	TRBV5-1	TRBJ2-1	16	TGCGCCAGCAGCCCAAGACAGGGGAAGGACTACAATGAGCAGTTCTTC	CASSPRQGKDYNEQFF